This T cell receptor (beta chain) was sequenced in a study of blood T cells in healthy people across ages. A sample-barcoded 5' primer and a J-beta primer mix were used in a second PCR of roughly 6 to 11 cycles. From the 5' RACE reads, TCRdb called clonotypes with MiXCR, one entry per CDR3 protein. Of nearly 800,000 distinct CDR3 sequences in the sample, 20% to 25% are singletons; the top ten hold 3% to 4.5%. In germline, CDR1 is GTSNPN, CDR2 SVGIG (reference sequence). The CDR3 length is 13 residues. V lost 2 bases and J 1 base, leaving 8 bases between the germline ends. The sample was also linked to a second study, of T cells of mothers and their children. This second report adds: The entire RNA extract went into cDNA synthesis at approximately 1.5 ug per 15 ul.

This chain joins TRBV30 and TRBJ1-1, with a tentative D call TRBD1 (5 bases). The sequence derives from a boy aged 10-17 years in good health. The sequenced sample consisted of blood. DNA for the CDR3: TGTGCCTGGAGTTGGGACGGGAACACTGAAGCTTTCTTT. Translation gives CAWSWDGNTEAFF.